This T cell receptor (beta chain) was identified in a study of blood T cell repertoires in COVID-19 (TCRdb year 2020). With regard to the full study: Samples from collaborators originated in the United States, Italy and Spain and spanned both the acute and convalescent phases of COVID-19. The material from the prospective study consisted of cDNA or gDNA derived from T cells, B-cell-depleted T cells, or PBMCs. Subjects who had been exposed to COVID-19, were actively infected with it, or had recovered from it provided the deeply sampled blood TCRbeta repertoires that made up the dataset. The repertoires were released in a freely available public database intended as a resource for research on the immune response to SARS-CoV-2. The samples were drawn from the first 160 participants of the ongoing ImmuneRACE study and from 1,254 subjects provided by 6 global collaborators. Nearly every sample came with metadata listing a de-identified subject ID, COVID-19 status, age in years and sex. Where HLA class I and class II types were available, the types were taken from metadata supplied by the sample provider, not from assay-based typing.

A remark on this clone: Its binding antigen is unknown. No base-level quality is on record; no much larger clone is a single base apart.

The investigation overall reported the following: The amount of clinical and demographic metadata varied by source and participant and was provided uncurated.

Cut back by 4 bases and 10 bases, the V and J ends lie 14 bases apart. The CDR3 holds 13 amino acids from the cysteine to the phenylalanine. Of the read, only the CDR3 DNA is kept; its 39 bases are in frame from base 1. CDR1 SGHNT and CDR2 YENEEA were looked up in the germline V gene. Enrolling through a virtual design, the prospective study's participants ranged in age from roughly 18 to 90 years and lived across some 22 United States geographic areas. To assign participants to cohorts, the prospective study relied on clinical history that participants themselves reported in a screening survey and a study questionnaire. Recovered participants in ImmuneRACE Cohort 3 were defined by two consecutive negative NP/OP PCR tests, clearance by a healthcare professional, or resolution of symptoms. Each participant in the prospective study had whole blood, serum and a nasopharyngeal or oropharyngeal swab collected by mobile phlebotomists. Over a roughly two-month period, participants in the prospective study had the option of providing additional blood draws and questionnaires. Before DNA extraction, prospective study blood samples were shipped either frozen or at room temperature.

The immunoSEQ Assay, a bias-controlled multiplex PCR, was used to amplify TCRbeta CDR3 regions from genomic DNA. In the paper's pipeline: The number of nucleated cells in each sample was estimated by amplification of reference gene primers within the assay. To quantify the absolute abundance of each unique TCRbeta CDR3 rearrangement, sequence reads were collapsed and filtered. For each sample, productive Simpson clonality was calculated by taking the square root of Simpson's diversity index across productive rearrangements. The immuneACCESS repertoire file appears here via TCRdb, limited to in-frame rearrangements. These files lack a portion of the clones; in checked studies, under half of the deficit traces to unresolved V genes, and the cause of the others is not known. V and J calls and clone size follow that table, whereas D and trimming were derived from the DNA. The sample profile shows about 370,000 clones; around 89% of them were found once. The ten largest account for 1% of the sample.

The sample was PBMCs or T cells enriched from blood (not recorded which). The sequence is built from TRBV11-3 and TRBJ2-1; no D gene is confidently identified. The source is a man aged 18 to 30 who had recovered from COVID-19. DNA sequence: TGTGCCAGCAGCTCCTCTTATTCCGGGGAGCAGTTCTTC. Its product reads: CASSSSYSGEQFF.